This T cell receptor (beta chain) was documented in a study of blood T cell repertoires in COVID-19. On the study more broadly: Collection of acute and convalescent COVID-19 samples took place in the United States, Italy and Spain. The cDNA or gDNA used as material had been derived from T cells, B-cell-depleted T cells, or PBMCs.

Per the original methods: By means of reference gene primer amplification, nucleated cell counts were estimated. Produced via immunoSEQ multiplex PCR; TCRdb's table is partial and in-frame only. The DNA was the basis for D and trimming; V, J and clone size are from that table. The sample yields under 300,000 clones, 86% seen once. Enrolled during active infection, Seattle patients were then followed longitudinally. V lost 4 bases and J lost 1, with 13 bases in between. The CDR3 runs 15 residues. CDR1 is SNHLY, CDR2 FYNNEI, per germline. This TCR came from a woman in her seventies with COVID-19, enrolled during active disease. The sequenced sample was peripheral blood. The rearrangement links TRBV2 to TRBJ2-5; unclear D gene. The CDR3 region is CASSGTRQLQETQYF. The DNA for the CDR3 is TGTGCCAGCAGTGGAACACGACAACTCCAAGAGACCCAGTACTTC.